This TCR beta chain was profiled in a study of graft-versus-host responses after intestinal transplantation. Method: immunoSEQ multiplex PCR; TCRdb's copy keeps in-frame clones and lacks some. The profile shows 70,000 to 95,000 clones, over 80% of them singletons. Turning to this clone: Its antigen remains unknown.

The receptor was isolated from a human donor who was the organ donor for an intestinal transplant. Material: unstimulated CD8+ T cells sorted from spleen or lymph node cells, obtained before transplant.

The CDR3: CASSPTSGGYEQYF. CDR3 DNA sequence: TGTGCCAGCAGCCCAACTAGCGGGGGCTACGAGCAGTACTTC. J is TRBJ2-7 and V is TRBV11-2; 11 nucleotides agree with TRBD2. The CDR3 has 14 residues. V dropped 5 bases and J dropped 3; count of bases not matched to a gene: 3. CDR1 and CDR2 (germline): SGHAT, FQNNGV.